The clone carrying this T cell receptor (beta chain) appeared a few times. Per the germline V gene, CDR1 is MDHEN and CDR2 is SYDVKM. The junction had 13 bases not matched to a gene; V was cut back by 5 bases and J by 5 bases. The CDR3 has 16 residues. The sample originates from a study of blood T cell repertoires in COVID-19. Study details: Samples came from the United States, Italy and Spain, spanning acute and convalescent COVID-19.

Clones were read by immunoSEQ multiplex PCR, and TCRdb kept only the in-frame ones, dropping some. The sample consists of 310,000 or so clones, approximately 90% of them appearing once. This rearrangement joins TRBV28 to TRBJ2-7; 9 bases agree with TRBD1. The receptor's source is a woman in her 50s with active or convalescent COVID-19. Sequencing was carried out using peripheral blood. The CDR3 loop reads CASSPQWGQGAHEQYF. The CDR3 nucleotides are TGTGCCAGCAGTCCCCAATGGGGACAGGGCGCCCACGAGCAGTACTTC. Supplemented by reference TRBV28 and TRBJ2-7, the full variable domain reads DVKVTQSSRYLVKRTGEKVFLECVQDMDHENMFWYRQDPGLGLRLIYFSYDVKMKEKGDIPEGYSVSREKKERFSLILESASTNQTSMYLCASSPQWGQGAHEQYFGPGTRLTVT.